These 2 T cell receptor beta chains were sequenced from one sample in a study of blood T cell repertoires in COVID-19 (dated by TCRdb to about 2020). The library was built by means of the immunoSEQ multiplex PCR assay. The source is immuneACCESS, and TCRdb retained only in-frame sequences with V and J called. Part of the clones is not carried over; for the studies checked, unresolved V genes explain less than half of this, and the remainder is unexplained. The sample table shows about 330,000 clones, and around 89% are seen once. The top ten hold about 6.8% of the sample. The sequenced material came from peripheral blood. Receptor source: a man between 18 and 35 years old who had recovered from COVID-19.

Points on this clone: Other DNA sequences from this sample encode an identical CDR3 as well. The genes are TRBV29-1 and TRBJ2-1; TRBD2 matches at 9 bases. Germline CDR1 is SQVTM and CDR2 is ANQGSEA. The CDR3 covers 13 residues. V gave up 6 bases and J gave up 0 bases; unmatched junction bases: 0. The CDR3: CSVAGGSYNEQFF. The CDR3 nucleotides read TGCAGCGTAGCGGGAGGCTCCTACAATGAGCAGTTCTTC.

The CDR3 region is CASSSQGAEVEKLFF. CDR3 DNA sequence: TGCGCCAGCAGCTCACAGGGGGCAGAAGTAGAAAAACTGTTTTTT. This chain joins TRBV5-1 and TRBJ1-4; 9 positions agree with TRBD1. The ends lost 3 bases at V and 8 bases at J; junction bases unmatched: 8. The CDR3 length is 15 residues. Looked up from germline, CDR1 is SGHRS and CDR2 is YFSETQ.